This entry lists 24 T cell receptor beta chains sequenced from one sample in a study of T cell responses to AZD1222 COVID-19 vaccine. Method: immunoSEQ multiplex PCR; TCRdb's copy keeps in-frame clones and lacks some. The sample holds about 130,000 clones, 88% seen once. Sequencing used peripheral blood, obtained on day 0 of MenACWY control vaccination. The receptors derive from an adult in good health.

The chain links TRBV7-9 to TRBJ2-3, with unresolved D. V was pared by 0 bases and J by 6 bases, with 10 bases between. The CDR3 covers 14 residues. CDR1 and CDR2 from the germline V gene are SEHNR and FQNEAQ (reference sequence). The CDR3 spells CASSLAVRPDTQYF. The CDR3 nucleotides read TGTGCCAGCAGCTTAGCGGTCCGGCCGGATACGCAGTATTTT.

The rearrangement joins TRBV28 to TRBJ2-3; 14 nucleotides align to TRBD2. The V gene end was trimmed by 3 bases and the J gene end by 3 bases; junction bases not matched to a gene: 11. This CDR3 is 19 amino acids long. Germline assignment: CDR1 MDHEN and CDR2 SYDVKM. The CDR3 DNA is TGTGCCAGCAGTTTGGGCCTCATAGGACTAGCGGGAGGTACAGATACGCAGTATTTT. As protein: CASSLGLIGLAGGTDTQYF.

This sequence joins TRBV9 and TRBJ2-2; the D gene is possibly TRBD2 (6 bases). The CDR3 runs 15 residues. V shed 2 bases and J shed 1 base, with 9 bases lying between them. CDR1 is SGDLS, CDR2 YYNGEE, per germline. The CDR3 sequence is CASSVRDLNTGELFF. CDR3 DNA sequence: TGTGCCAGCAGCGTCCGGGACTTGAACACCGGGGAGCTGTTTTTT.

This chain joins TRBV24-1 and TRBJ1-1; D remains ambiguous. V was shortened by 0 bases and J by 5 bases, with 6 bases between the two germline ends. The CDR3 runs 13 residues. Germline CDR1 is KGHDR and CDR2 is SFDVKD. The CDR3 region is CATSDLWGTEAFF. In nucleotides, the CDR3 is TGTGCCACCAGTGATTTGTGGGGAACTGAAGCTTTCTTT.

J is TRBJ2-2 and V is TRBV9, with D uncertain. CDR1 SGDLS and CDR2 YYNGEE come from the germline V gene. V shed 3 bases and J shed 1 base, with 4 bases lying between them. This CDR3 is built from 13 residues. In DNA, the CDR3 is TGTGCCAGCAGCGCGCAGAACACCGGGGAGCTGTTTTTT. It is translated as CASSAQNTGELFF. Variable domain in full (rest from reference TRBV9 and TRBJ2-2): DSGVTQTPKHLITATGQRVTLRCSPRSGDLSVYWYQQSLDQGLQFLIQYYNGEERAKGNILERFSAQQFPDLHSELNLSSLELGDSALYFCASSAQNTGELFFGEGSRLTVL.

The rearrangement uses TRBV2 and TRBJ2-1, with 12 bases that match TRBD2. Trimming cost V 4 bases and J 6 bases; bases outside gene matches: 4. CDR3 length: 15 residues. Germline V lookup: CDR1 SNHLY, CDR2 FYNNEI. In nucleotides, the CDR3 is TGTGCCAGCAGTGGGACTAGCGGGACAACCAATGAGCAGTTCTTC. This gives the protein CASSGTSGTTNEQFF.

About this clone itself: Within the sample, other DNA sequences also encode this same CDR3. The rearrangement joins TRBV27 to TRBJ2-2; TRBD2 agrees at 8 bases. CDR3 length equals 15 residues. J lost 1 base, V lost 2 bases, and 0 bases had no gene match. Germline CDR1 is MNHEY and CDR2 is SMNVEV (reference sequence). CDR3 sequence reads: CASSLTSGNTGELFF. Written as DNA, the CDR3 is TGTGCCAGCAGTTTAACTAGCGGGAACACCGGGGAGCTGTTTTTT.

The V call is TRBV19, the J call TRBJ2-7; TRBD2 is a possible D gene (5 bases). The V end lost 3 bases, the J end lost 2 bases, and 14 bases lay between the germline ends. The CDR3 consists of 15 residues. CDR1 and CDR2 from the germline V gene are LNHDA and SQIVND (reference sequence). CDR3 bases: TGTGCCAGTAGTATTTCTGGACTTTCCACCTACGAGCAGTACTTC. It codes for CASSISGLSTYEQYF.

This sequence joins TRBV11-2 and TRBJ2-2; TRBD1 might be the D (7 bases). CDR3 length: 15 amino acids. Deletions cut 5 bases from V and 0 bases from J, with 10 bases between. The germline V gene has CDR1 SGHAT and CDR2 FQNNGV. CDR3 sequence reads: CASSPRGANTGELFF. For the CDR3, the DNA is TGTGCCAGCAGCCCCAGGGGGGCGAACACCGGGGAGCTGTTTTTT.

The chain uses TRBV18 and TRBJ2-2; TRBD2 agrees at 8 bases. V dropped 1 base and J dropped 1; count of bases not matched to a gene: 8. CDR3 length: 18 residues. Germline V gene sequence: CDR1 KGHSH, CDR2 LQKENI. DNA for the CDR3: TGTGCCAGCTCACCACTGCGGGCTAGCGGGTGGAACACCGGGGAGCTGTTTTTT. Translated: CASSPLRASGWNTGELFF.

V and J are TRBV5-1 and TRBJ2-5; possibly TRBD2 for D (6 bases). V was trimmed by 4 bases and J by 5 bases, leaving 12 bases between them. Per germline, CDR1 SGHRS and CDR2 YFSETQ. This CDR3 comprises 13 residues. In nucleotides, the CDR3 is TGCGCCAGCAGCCCGGCGGGGACGGAGACCCAGTACTTC. It translates to CASSPAGTETQYF.

V and J are TRBV6-5 and TRBJ2-7; TRBD1 matches at 9 bases. Losses at the gene ends were 8 bases for V and 6 bases for J; bases not matched to a gene: 11. CDR3 size: 14 residues. CDR1 and CDR2 (germline): MNHEY, SVGAGI. The CDR3 DNA reads TGTGCCAGCGGGCGACAGGGGGTCACGCTCGAGCAGTACTTC. It codes for CASGRQGVTLEQYF.

The CDR3 nucleotides read TGTGCCAGCTCCCCCAGGGGGGGATATGGCTACACCTTC. This encodes CASSPRGGYGYTF. The chain employs TRBV18 and TRBJ1-2; 7 bases align to TRBD1. Germline CDR1 and CDR2: KGHSH and LQKENI. The length of the CDR3 is 13 residues. J gave up 5 bases and V 6 bases, and 6 bases lay outside the gene matches. Full variable domain (missing parts from reference TRBV18 and TRBJ1-2): NAGVMQNPRHLVRRRGQEARLRCSPMKGHSHVYWYRQLPEEGLKFMVYLQKENIIDESGMPKERFSAEFPKEGPSILRIQQVVRGDSAAYFCASSPRGGYGYTFGSGTRLTVV.

The chain combines TRBV28 with TRBJ2-1; the D is unclear. The V gene lost 3 bases and the J gene lost 0 bases, with 9 bases spanning the gap. Germline V lookup: CDR1 MDHEN, CDR2 SYDVKM. CDR3 length: 15 amino acids. The CDR3 reads CASSFRPGSYNEQFF. The CDR3 coding sequence is TGTGCCAGCAGTTTTAGACCCGGCTCCTACAATGAGCAGTTCTTC.

The chain couples TRBV5-3 to TRBJ2-7; a possible D gene is TRBD2 (5 bases). TRBV5-3 is placed among ORFs of uncertain function. V was trimmed by 7 bases and J by 6 bases, leaving 11 bases between them. The CDR3 is 11 amino acids. The CDR3 region is CARRVGSEQYF. The CDR3 DNA reads TGTGCCAGACGCGTTGGGAGCGAGCAGTACTTC.

The J gene is TRBJ1-3, the V gene TRBV2, with a weak D call TRBD1 (6 bases). From germline, CDR1 is SNHLY and CDR2 FYNNEI. The CDR3 consists of 14 residues. V lost 6 bases and J lost 2, with 11 bases in between. DNA for the CDR3: TGTGCCAGCAGCCCCAGGGGCCCTGGAAACACCATATATTTT. As protein: CASSPRGPGNTIYF.

The chain links TRBV19 to TRBJ1-3; 9 bases are a match to TRBD1. The CDR3 runs to 14 residues. The germline gives CDR1 LNHDA, CDR2 SQIVND (reference sequence). This chain's CDR3 is CATSDRGGGNTIYF. The CDR3 DNA sequence: TGTGCGACATCGGACAGGGGAGGCGGAAACACCATATATTTT.

CDR3 nucleotides: TGTGCCAGCAGCCAGAGGGGGCCTGGGGCCAACGTCCTGACTTTC. It specifies CASSQRGPGANVLTF. The genes are TRBV6-5 and TRBJ2-6, with 7 nucleotides matching TRBD1. Germline assignment: CDR1 MNHEY and CDR2 SVGAGI. V lost 6 bases, J lost 2 bases, and 4 bases stayed unmatched. This CDR3 region has 15 residues.

The genes are TRBV5-1 and TRBJ1-6; D ambiguous. The CDR3 totals 16 residues. Trimming removed 0 bases from V and 2 bases from J, with 9 bases in between. Germline V gene lookup returns CDR1 SGHRS and CDR2 YFSETQ. CDR3 in DNA: TGCGCCAGCAGCTTGGAAGAGGGAGCCTATAATTCACCCCTCCACTTT. It specifies CASSLEEGAYNSPLHF.

This clone was picked up one time. V gene TRBV30 combines with J gene TRBJ2-7; TRBD2 is a possible D gene (6 bases). The CDR3 sequence is 14 residues long. The V gene lost 0 bases and the J gene lost 6 bases, with 15 bases spanning the gap. Germline V CDR1 and CDR2: GTSNPN, SVGIG (reference sequence). The CDR3 coding sequence is TGTGCCTGGAGTGTACCCACTGGGAGGTCCGAGCAGTACTTC. The encoded protein is CAWSVPTGRSEQYF.

The chain links TRBV12-3 or TRBV12-4 to TRBJ2-7; a weak D match, TRBD2 (6 bases). The V end lost 6 bases, the J end lost 5 bases, and 14 bases lay between the germline ends. The CDR3 is 13 residues long. CDR3 region: CASRGGTGHEQYF. The CDR3 DNA reads TGTGCCAGCAGGGGGGGTACCGGCCACGAGCAGTACTTC.

The chain's CDR3 is CASSHLTGGEGNTIYF. In DNA, the CDR3 is TGCGCCAGCAGCCACCTGACAGGGGGCGAGGGAAACACCATATATTTT. The gene calls are TRBV4-1 and TRBJ1-3; 10 positions match TRBD1. The CDR3 length is 16 residues. In germline, CDR1 is MGHRA, CDR2 YSYEKL. Trimming removed 3 bases from V and 4 bases from J; junction bases left unmatched: 6.

DNA of the CDR3: TGTGCCAGTAGTACTAGCGCGATCTACGAGCAGTACTTC. Amino acids: CASSTSAIYEQYF. V gene TRBV19 combines with J gene TRBJ2-7; D perhaps matches TRBD2 (6 bases). Germline CDR1 reads LNHDA; CDR2 reads SQIVND (reference sequence). Trimming removed 4 bases at V and 3 bases at J, with 10 bases between. CDR3 size: 13 residues.

The chain links TRBV7-9 to TRBJ1-5; 7 positions match TRBD1. The V segment lost 3 bases and the J segment 1 base; nucleotides outside the gene matches: 0. Germline CDR1 and CDR2: SEHNR and FQNEAQ (reference sequence). This CDR3 is built from 14 residues. The CDR3 nucleotides read TGTGCCAGCAGCTTGACAGGGAGCAATCAGCCCCAGCATTTT. This codes for CASSLTGSNQPQHF.